A single sample gave rise to the 8 T cell receptor beta chains below, sequenced in a study of identical twins. TCRdb processed the 5' RACE reads anew with MiXCR; each CDR3 protein has one entry. Of around 480,000 distinct CDR3 sequences detected, approximately 15% appear once; the ten largest clones hold about 0.52%. These same data were also listed under a study on yellow fever vaccine responses in identical twins.

The sequenced sample consisted of CD4+ T cells sorted from blood. The source of these receptors is a woman between 18 and 30 years old in good health.

The V gene is TRBV6-2 or TRBV6-3, the J gene TRBJ2-7; 7 nucleotides agree with TRBD1. V lost 8 bases, J lost 1 base, and 8 bases stayed unmatched. The V gene's germline CDR1 is MNHEY and CDR2 SVGEGT. This CDR3 has 14 amino acids. The CDR3 sequence: CASGHRQGSYEQYF. CDR3 nucleotide sequence: TGTGCCAGCGGGCATAGACAGGGTTCCTACGAGCAGTACTTC.

This clonotype was recorded at least ten times. CDR3 in DNA: TGTGCCAGTAGTAGGGGACAGGGATCGTCCTACGAGCAGTACTTC. Its translation is CASSRGQGSSYEQYF. The chain recombines TRBV19 with TRBJ2-7, with TRBD1 matching 9 bases. The CDR3 extends over 15 amino acids. The V and J ends lost 4 bases and 1 base, in that order; junction bases with no gene match: 5. Germline lookup yields CDR1 LNHDA and CDR2 SQIVND (reference sequence).

This clonotype was seen repeatedly, ten times or more. This rearrangement joins TRBV5-1 to TRBJ2-7; D may match TRBD1 or TRBD2 (6 bases each). Per germline, CDR1 SGHRS and CDR2 YFSETQ. V gave up 5 bases and J gave up 3 bases, with 15 bases separating them. This CDR3 spans 14 amino acids. The CDR3 spells CASRTVGGRYEQYF. CDR3 DNA: TGCGCCAGCAGGACGGTCGGGGGCCGCTACGAGCAGTACTTC.

This clonotype was counted only a few times. This chain links TRBV20-1 with TRBJ2-2; the D is unclear. The CDR3 runs 11 residues. Germline-derived CDR1 and CDR2 are DFQATT and SNEGSKA (reference sequence). The V end was cut by 5 bases, the J end by 7 bases, with 8 bases between. CDR3 loop: CSAGLVGELFF. The CDR3 bases are TGCAGTGCTGGTCTAGTCGGGGAGCTGTTTTTT.

This rearrangement joins TRBV11-2 to TRBJ1-1; D not resolved. The CDR3 has 16 amino acids. Germline V CDR1 and CDR2: SGHAT, FQNNGV. Trimming cost V 0 bases and J 1 base, with 12 bases left between them. CDR3 amino acids: CASSLELVASNTEAFF. CDR3 sequence (DNA): TGTGCCAGCAGCTTAGAATTGGTGGCGTCGAACACTGAAGCTTTCTTT. Full variable domain (missing parts from reference TRBV11-2 and TRBJ1-1): EAGVAQSPRYKIIEKRQSVAFWCNPISGHATLYWYQQILGQGPKLLIQFQNNGVVDDSQLPKDRFSAERLKGVDSTLKIQPAKLEDSAVYLCASSLELVASNTEAFFGQGTRLTVV.

The chain is built from TRBV7-9 and TRBJ2-2; D is undetermined. The CDR3 consists of 14 residues. The germline CDR1 and CDR2 sequences are SEHNR and FQNEAQ (reference sequence). The V end was cut by 1 base, the J end by 1 base, with 4 bases between. The CDR3 loop reads CASSLVQNTGELFF. CDR3 in DNA: TGTGCCAGCAGCTTAGTGCAGAACACCGGGGAGCTGTTTTTT.

A few counts support this clonotype. The chain employs TRBV28 and TRBJ2-1; D is perhaps TRBD1 or TRBD2 (5 bases each). The V gene's germline CDR1 is MDHEN and CDR2 SYDVKM. Trimming left V 7 bases short and J 9 bases short, with 19 bases between. The CDR3 runs 14 residues. CDR3 nucleotide sequence: TGTGCCAGCATCACACCCCACGGGGCGGGTGAGCAGTTCTTC. This translates into CASITPHGAGEQFF. Full variable domain (outside the CDR3, taken from reference TRBV28 and TRBJ2-1): DVKVTQSSRYLVKRTGEKVFLECVQDMDHENMFWYRQDPGLGLRLIYFSYDVKMKEKGDIPEGYSVSREKKERFSLILESASTNQTSMYLCASITPHGAGEQFFGPGTRLTVL.

The chain couples TRBV9 to TRBJ2-1, with a possible D match to TRBD2 (5 bases). The V and J ends lost 0 bases and 0 bases respectively, with 7 bases between them. Germline assignment: CDR1 SGDLS and CDR2 YYNGEE. There are 15 residues in the CDR3. In DNA form, the CDR3 reads TGTGCCAGCAGCGTAGGCGGAGGCTCCTACAATGAGCAGTTCTTC. Its protein is CASSVGGGSYNEQFF.